This T cell receptor (beta chain) was retrieved from a study of CD8+ T cells in alopecia areata. The treatment: oral pan-JAK inhibitor, 5-10 mg twice daily. Cell sorting on a FACSAria was used to separate CD4+ and CD8+ T cells from the PBMCs. There are 13 residues in the CDR3. Germline-derived CDR1 and CDR2 are SQVTM and ANQGSEA. V lost 4 bases, J lost 4 bases, and 14 bases lay in between. In each case, RNA was isolated and then reverse transcribed into cDNA as the sequencing template. Some clones are missing from TCRdb's copy, which holds only in-frame ones; the method was immunoSEQ multiplex PCR. The sample lists 200,000 to 250,000 clones; under 70% were seen once.

The clonotype was recovered from a human donor with alopecia areata. The source material was CD4+ T cells sorted from blood, sampled at week 44, from a patient treated with tofacitinib. This rearrangement joins TRBV29-1 to TRBJ2-7; no definite D call. DNA for the CDR3: TGCAGCGTTGCCCCTACTACCAGGTACGAGCAGTACTTC. Protein product: CSVAPTTRYEQYF.